The 21 T cell receptor beta chains reported below all come from one sample, sequenced in a study of human T cells and chemical hapten exposure. Time point: pre-sensitization, week 0. Treatment of the sample: therapeutic diphenylcyclopropenone sensitization with weekly scalp DPC. MiXCR, run by TCRdb on the RACE reads, gives a single entry per CDR3 protein. Of about 120,000 distinct CDR3 sequences in the sample, roughly 14% are singletons; the top ten hold 2.8%. Source: whole blood, taken in connection with sensitization to the hapten diphenylcyclopropenone (DPC). Receptors originate from a woman between 18 and 30 years old with alopecia areata. Some clones in this sample may be carry-over from other donors' samples.

The chain links TRBV7-2 to TRBJ1-2; 8 bases map to TRBD1. Germline values: CDR1 SGHTA, CDR2 FQGNSA. The J segment lost 6 bases and the V segment lost 5 bases, leaving 5 bases of the junction unmatched. The CDR3 runs 13 residues. The CDR3 here is CASSPDRDHGYTF. CDR3 in DNA: TGTGCCAGCAGCCCGGACAGGGACCATGGCTACACCTTC.

This clonotype was observed a handful of times. This chain connects TRBV7-2 to TRBJ2-1, with D uncertain. Per germline, CDR1 SGHTA and CDR2 FQGNSA. Trimming shortened V by 5 bases and J by 2 bases, and 16 bases separated the two germline ends. The CDR3 is 16 residues long. The CDR3 protein is CASSPPGSRTYNEQFF. Here the CDR3 DNA reads TGTGCCAGCAGCCCCCCGGGTAGCAGAACCTACAATGAGCAGTTCTTC.

In its sample, this clonotype was seen a few times. The chain combines TRBV3-1 with TRBJ1-2; D is unclear. The CDR3 has 15 amino acids. The germline V gene has CDR1 LGHDT and CDR2 YNNKEL (reference sequence). V dropped 4 bases and J dropped 1 base, with 13 bases sitting between them. The CDR3, as DNA: TGTGCCAGCAGCCCCAGAGGACGTAGTAACTATGGCTACACCTTC. As protein: CASSPRGRSNYGYTF.

This chain links TRBV11-1 with TRBJ1-1; D is unclear. Germline V gene data show CDR1 as SGHAT and CDR2 as FQDESV (reference sequence). V was cut by 2 bases and J by 0 bases, with 10 bases left in between. The CDR3 sequence is 15 residues long. The CDR3 DNA reads TGTGCCAGCAGCTTACGGGGTAGCTTGAACACTGAAGCTTTCTTT. This gives the protein CASSLRGSLNTEAFF.

This clonotype was picked up a small number of times. The V gene is TRBV28, the J gene TRBJ2-7, with 14 positions matching TRBD2. Germline CDR1 and CDR2: MDHEN and SYDVKM. V shed 6 bases and J 5 bases; nucleotides not matched to a gene: 18. The CDR3 length is 19 residues. CDR3 in DNA: TGTGCCAGCAGACCCACCCTGACTAGCGGGGGGGCCTATCACGACGAGCAGTACTTC. Its protein is CASRPTLTSGGAYHDEQYF.

Remarks on this clonotype: One end of the junction does not line up with germline, which may come from a read error. This chain joins TRBV12-5 and TRBJ1-1; no clear D gene. This CDR3 has 12 residues. The germline V gene has CDR1 LGHNT and CDR2 FRNRAP. The CDR3 loop reads CVSAPGNTEAFF. In DNA form, the CDR3 reads TGTGTTAGTGCACCAGGGAACACTGAAGCTTTCTTT.

This clonotype was observed a few times. CDR3 sequence: CASSSPGTGGGYGYTF. The CDR3, as DNA: TGTGCCAGCAGCTCCCCCGGGACAGGGGGCGGTTATGGCTACACCTTC. The chain carries TRBV7-9 and TRBJ1-2; the match to TRBD1 covers 12 bases. This CDR3 comprises 16 residues. J was trimmed by 5 bases and V by 4 bases; bases with no gene match: 8. CDR1 is SEHNR, CDR2 FQNEAQ, per germline (reference sequence).

In its sample, this clonotype was seen a few times. The J gene is TRBJ2-1, the V gene TRBV19, with TRBD2 matching 11 bases. Trimming removed 7 bases from V and 8 bases from J; junction bases left unmatched: 22. Germline-derived CDR1 and CDR2 are LNHDA and SQIVND (reference sequence). CDR3 length: 19 amino acids. CDR3 sequence: CASNTKGISGGAFLYEQFF. The CDR3, as DNA: TGTGCCAGTAACACGAAGGGAATTAGCGGGGGGGCTTTTCTTTATGAGCAGTTCTTC.

This clonotype showed up just a few times. The genes are TRBV15 and TRBJ1-3, with D maybe TRBD1 (5 bases). The V and J ends lost 5 bases and 1 base respectively, with 18 bases between them. The CDR3 is made up of 17 amino acids. Germline assignment: CDR1 LNHNV and CDR2 YYDKDF (reference sequence). DNA for the CDR3: TGTGCCACCAGCCATGGCGGGGGGGGACGATCTGGAAACACCATATATTTT. It codes for CATSHGGGGRSGNTIYF. The entire variable domain, with the rest obtained from reference TRBV15 and TRBJ1-3, is as follows: DAMVIQNPRYQVTQFGKPVTLSCSQTLNHNVMYWYQQKSSQAPKLLFHYYDKDFNNEADTPDNFQSRRPNTSFCFLDIRSPGLGDTAMYLCATSHGGGGRSGNTIYFGEGSWLTVV.

This clonotype was observed many times. The CDR3 sequence is CASSQDSVSSTDTQYF. As DNA, the CDR3 is TGCGCCAGCAGCCAAGATAGCGTCTCTAGCACAGATACGCAGTATTTT. The chain has TRBV4-1 and TRBJ2-3; D is possibly TRBD2 (5 bases). The CDR3 loop spans 16 amino acids. Germline V CDR1 and CDR2: MGHRA, YSYEKL. V gave up 0 bases and J gave up 0 bases, with 10 bases separating them.

This clonotype occurred many times. The chain combines TRBV20-1 with TRBJ1-6; D possibly corresponds to TRBD1 (5 bases). CDR1 and CDR2 (germline): DFQATT, SNEGSKA (reference sequence). V dropped 5 bases and J dropped 0 bases, with 11 bases sitting between them. The CDR3 is 15 amino acids. CDR3 amino acids: CSAPKGSSYNSPLHF. In DNA form, the CDR3 reads TGCAGTGCTCCCAAGGGGAGCTCCTATAATTCACCCCTCCACTTT.

V gene TRBV7-9 combines with J gene TRBJ2-3; D is unclear. The CDR3 spans 12 residues. CDR1 is SEHNR and CDR2 is FQNEAQ in the germline V gene (reference sequence). The ends were cut back, 1 base at V and 14 bases at J, with 13 bases in the middle. CDR3 protein: CASSLVQEYMYF. As DNA, the CDR3 is TGTGCCAGCAGCTTAGTTCAGGAGTATATGTATTTT.

This clonotype was detected ten times or more. The CDR3: CASSLESLMNTEAFF. DNA for the CDR3: TGTGCCAGCAGCTTAGAGTCCCTGATGAACACTGAAGCTTTCTTT. This chain uses TRBV11-2 with TRBJ1-1; no reliable D call. The CDR3 spans 15 residues. V was pared by 0 bases and J by 0 bases, with 8 bases between. Germline lookup yields CDR1 SGHAT and CDR2 FQNNGV. Based on the CDR3 plus reference TRBV11-2 and TRBJ1-1, the full variable domain is EAGVAQSPRYKIIEKRQSVAFWCNPISGHATLYWYQQILGQGPKLLIQFQNNGVVDDSQLPKDRFSAERLKGVDSTLKIQPAKLEDSAVYLCASSLESLMNTEAFFGQGTRLTVV.

This clonotype occurred many times. The rearrangement uses TRBV6-5 and TRBJ2-7; 9 nucleotides line up with TRBD1. This CDR3 has 12 amino acids. Germline loops: CDR1 MNHEY, CDR2 SVGAGI. The junction had 3 bases not matched to a gene; V was cut back by 6 bases and J by 6 bases. CDR3 residues: CASSRTGVEQYF. The DNA for the CDR3 is TGTGCCAGCAGCCGGACAGGGGTCGAGCAGTACTTC.

The gene calls are TRBV29-1 and TRBJ2-7; D is possibly TRBD2 (5 bases). V lost 4 bases to trimming and J lost 6 bases, with 16 bases between them. This CDR3 has 13 residues. Germline lookup yields CDR1 SQVTM and CDR2 ANQGSEA. The CDR3 nucleotides are TGCAGCGTTGCCCTCGAGGGCTTAGGCGAGCAGTACTTC. Its translation: CSVALEGLGEQYF.

This clonotype has ten or more counts. The chain employs TRBV29-1 and TRBJ2-3; perhaps TRBD2 as D (6 bases). Germline values: CDR1 SQVTM, CDR2 ANQGSEA. V lost 6 bases to trimming and J lost 1 base, with 17 bases between them. The CDR3 contains 15 residues. The CDR3 DNA sequence: TGCAGCGTCCACGGACTATCGGGGGGCACAGATACGCAGTATTTT. Protein: CSVHGLSGGTDTQYF.

This clonotype appeared a few times. This chain connects TRBV30 to TRBJ2-1; 9 bases are shared with TRBD2. There are 14 residues in the CDR3. V was pared by 1 base and J by 8 bases, with 6 bases of the junction left unmatched. Germline V gene lookup returns CDR1 GTSNPN and CDR2 SVGIG (reference sequence). CDR3 region: CAWSGTSEYHEQFF. The CDR3 DNA reads TGTGCCTGGAGTGGGACTAGCGAGTATCATGAGCAGTTCTTC.

The table lists this clonotype with a few counts. The chain employs TRBV2 and TRBJ2-3; D gene ambiguous. With 1 base removed from V and 2 bases from J, the gap between germline ends came to 10 bases. The CDR3 is 15 amino acids. CDR1 and CDR2 from the germline V gene are SNHLY and FYNNEI. The chain's CDR3 is CASSEGRFSTDTQYF. CDR3 DNA: TGTGCCAGCAGTGAAGGGCGGTTTTCCACAGATACGCAGTATTTT.

This clonotype has only a few counts. The chain uses TRBV5-1 and TRBJ1-6; a possible D gene is TRBD1 (5 bases). V was pared by 4 bases and J by 10 bases, with 9 bases between. CDR1 is SGHRS, CDR2 YFSETQ, per germline. CDR3 length equals 12 residues. The CDR3 spells CASSRGESPLHF. The CDR3 nucleotides are TGCGCCAGCAGCCGGGGGGAATCACCCCTCCACTTT.

The chain couples TRBV7-2 to TRBJ2-5, with TRBD2 as a possible D gene (6 bases). V lost 2 bases to trimming and J lost 5 bases, with 12 bases between them. Germline CDR1 reads SGHTA; CDR2 reads FQGNSA. This CDR3 spans 14 amino acids. CDR3 residues: CASSLSGVGETQYF. CDR3 DNA: TGTGCCAGCAGCTTATCGGGGGTCGGGGAGACCCAGTACTTC.

This clonotype has ten or more counts. The V gene is TRBV7-9, the J gene TRBJ2-7; D perhaps matches TRBD1 (6 bases). The length of the CDR3 is 14 residues. V was pared by 5 bases and J by 0 bases, with 11 bases between. Germline V lookup: CDR1 SEHNR, CDR2 FQNEAQ (reference sequence). CDR3 in DNA: TGTGCCAGCAGCCGAGGGGGTAGCTCCTACGAGCAGTACTTC. Residues: CASSRGGSSYEQYF.